This T cell receptor (beta chain) was found in a study of monozygotic twins with cystic fibrosis. Clones were sequenced by immunoSEQ multiplex PCR, and TCRdb holds only the in-frame ones, with some missing. There are 10,000 to 15,000 clones in the sample; 70% to 90% occur only once, and approximately 0.56% lies in the top ten. Germline CDR1 SGHTA, CDR2 FQGNSA. J gave up 0 bases and V 1 base, and 8 bases lay outside the gene matches. This CDR3 region has 18 residues. The chain has TRBV7-2 and TRBJ1-5; 8 nucleotides agree with TRBD1. The receptor was isolated from a man between 18 and 35 years old with cystic fibrosis. Source material: blood. CDR3 sequence reads: CASSLVPTGAYSNQPQHF. Written as DNA, the CDR3 is TGTGCCAGCAGCTTAGTACCGACAGGGGCTTATAGCAATCAGCCCCAGCATTTT.